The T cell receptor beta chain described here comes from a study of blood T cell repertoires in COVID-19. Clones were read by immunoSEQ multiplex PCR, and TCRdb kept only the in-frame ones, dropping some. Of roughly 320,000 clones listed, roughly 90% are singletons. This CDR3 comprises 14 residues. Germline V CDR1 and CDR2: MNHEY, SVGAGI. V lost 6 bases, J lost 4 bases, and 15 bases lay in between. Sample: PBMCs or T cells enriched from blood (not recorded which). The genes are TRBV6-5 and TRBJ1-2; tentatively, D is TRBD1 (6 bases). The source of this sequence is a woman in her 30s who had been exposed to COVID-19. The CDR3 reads CASREYRAVYGYTF. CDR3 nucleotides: TGTGCCAGCAGAGAGTACAGGGCCGTCTATGGCTACACCTTC.